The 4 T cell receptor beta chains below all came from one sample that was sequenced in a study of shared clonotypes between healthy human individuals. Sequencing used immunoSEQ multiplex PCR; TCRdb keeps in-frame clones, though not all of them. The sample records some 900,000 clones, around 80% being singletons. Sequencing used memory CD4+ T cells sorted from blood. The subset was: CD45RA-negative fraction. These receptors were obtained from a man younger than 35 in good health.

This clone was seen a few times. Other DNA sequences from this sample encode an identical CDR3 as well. CDR3 nucleotide sequence: TGTGCCAGCAGTTCACAGGGTTACGAGCAGTACTTC. It encodes CASSSQGYEQYF. V usage is TRBV6-6 and J usage is TRBJ2-7; D is perhaps TRBD1 (6 bases). The CDR3 runs to 12 residues. Germline V gives CDR1 MNHNY, CDR2 SVGAGI (reference sequence). Trimming left V 4 bases short and J 4 bases short, with 8 bases between.

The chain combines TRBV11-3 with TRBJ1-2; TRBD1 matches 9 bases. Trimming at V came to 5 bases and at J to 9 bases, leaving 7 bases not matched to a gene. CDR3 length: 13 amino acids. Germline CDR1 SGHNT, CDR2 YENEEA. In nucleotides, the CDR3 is TGTGCCAGCAGCCCCGGGACAGGGAGGCGCTACACCTTC. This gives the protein CASSPGTGRRYTF.

CDR3 residues: CASSQTYEQYF. The CDR3 DNA reads as TGTGCCAGCAGCCAAACCTACGAGCAGTACTTC. The chain uses TRBV14 and TRBJ2-7, with D unclear. CDR1 is SGHDN, CDR2 FVKESK, per germline. V lost 2 bases to trimming and J lost 2 bases, with 1 base between them. The CDR3 is 11 residues long.

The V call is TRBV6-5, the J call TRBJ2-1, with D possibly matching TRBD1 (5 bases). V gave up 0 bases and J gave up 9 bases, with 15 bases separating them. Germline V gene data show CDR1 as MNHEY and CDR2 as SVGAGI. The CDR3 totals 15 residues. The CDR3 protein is CASSYSGPYWGEQFF. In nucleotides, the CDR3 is TGTGCCAGCAGTTACTCGGGGCCCTATTGGGGTGAGCAGTTCTTC.